Each of the 10 T cell receptor beta chains below was sequenced from the same sample in a study of blood T cell repertoires in COVID-19. Repertoires were generated with immunoSEQ multiplex PCR, while TCRdb's copy carries only in-frame clones and drops some. This sample yields roughly 91,000 clones, of which more than 60% are seen a single time; about 10% belongs to the top ten. Sequences were obtained from peripheral blood. The receptors originated from a man between 65 and 79 years old with acute or convalescent COVID-19.

The chain links TRBV3-1 (or the pseudogene TRBV3-2) to TRBJ2-2; 8 bases align to TRBD1. Germline V gives CDR1 LGHDT, CDR2 YNNKEL (reference sequence). Trimming removed 6 bases from V and 3 bases from J; junction bases left unmatched: 3. This CDR3 region has 14 residues. CDR3 in DNA: TGTGCCAGCAGGACAGGGGAGTACACCGGGGAGCTGTTTTTT. It encodes CASRTGEYTGELFF.

This clone was recorded once. The V and J genes are TRBV5-4 and TRBJ2-5; TRBD2 matches at 14 bases. The CDR3 runs to 17 residues. Germline V gives CDR1 SGHNT, CDR2 YYREEE (reference sequence). The V and J ends lost 4 bases and 5 bases, in that order; junction bases with no gene match: 10. DNA of the CDR3: TGTGCCAGCAGCGACAGACTAGCGGGGGGGCGTGCGGAGACCCAGTACTTC. Translation: CASSDRLAGGRAETQYF.

The chain has TRBV10-2 and TRBJ1-1, with no clear D. The ends were cut back, 4 bases at V and 1 base at J, with 16 bases in the middle. The CDR3 runs 16 residues. The germline CDR1 and CDR2 sequences are WSHSY and SAAADI. The CDR3: CASSGAGSWRNTEAFF. In DNA form, the CDR3 reads TGCGCCAGCAGTGGGGCTGGGAGCTGGAGGAACACTGAAGCTTTCTTT.

V gene TRBV7-2 combines with J gene TRBJ1-2; TRBD1 agrees at 7 bases. From germline, CDR1 is SGHTA and CDR2 FQGNSA. V lost 4 bases and J lost 7; bases outside the gene matches: 9. The CDR3 is made up of 14 amino acids. CDR3 in DNA: TGTGCCAGCAGCTCGTCGCAGGGGGTCGGTGGCTACACCTTC. As protein: CASSSSQGVGGYTF.

The chain couples TRBV11-3 to TRBJ1-1; D unresolved. Trimming pared 2 bases from V and 0 bases from J, leaving 7 bases between. From germline, CDR1 is SGHNT and CDR2 YENEEA. The CDR3 length is 14 residues. The CDR3: CASSLSRLNTEAFF. The DNA of the CDR3 is TGTGCCAGCAGCTTATCCCGGTTGAACACTGAAGCTTTCTTT.

This chain links TRBV18 with TRBJ1-4; TRBD1 is a possible D gene (5 bases). V was cut by 2 bases and J by 2 bases, with 12 bases left in between. Germline values: CDR1 KGHSH, CDR2 LQKENI. This CDR3 spans 16 amino acids. In nucleotides, the CDR3 is TGTGCCAGCTCACCATCCCTCGGGGGTACTAATGAAAAACTGTTTTTT. Residues: CASSPSLGGTNEKLFF.

V and J are TRBV3-1 (or the pseudogene TRBV3-2) and TRBJ1-2; D ambiguous. V shed 4 bases and J shed 7 bases, with 16 bases lying between them. Germline assignment: CDR1 LGHDT and CDR2 YNNKEL (reference sequence). CDR3 length: 14 amino acids. The CDR3 DNA is TGTGCCAGCAGCCCCGTGTCAGGAACAACTGGCTACACCTTC. Its translation is CASSPVSGTTGYTF.

This clone occurred once. The V call is TRBV12-5, the J call TRBJ1-1; 10 nucleotides align to TRBD1. Germline V gene lookup returns CDR1 LGHNT and CDR2 FRNRAP. The CDR3 is made up of 16 amino acids. V was clipped by 1 base and J by 5 bases; unmatched bases: 7. CDR3 DNA sequence: TGTGCTAGTGGTTTGGCCTTGGGACAGGGGTATACTGAAGCTTTCTTT. It translates to CASGLALGQGYTEAFF.

The V gene is TRBV10-3, the J gene TRBJ2-5; 9 bases are shared with TRBD2. V lost 4 bases and J lost 2; bases outside the gene matches: 5. Per germline, CDR1 ENHRY and CDR2 SYGVKD. The CDR3 spans 15 residues. CDR3: CAISAGGGDQETQYF. The DNA of the CDR3 is TGTGCCATCAGTGCTGGCGGGGGGGATCAAGAGACCCAGTACTTC.

V gene TRBV5-4 combines with J gene TRBJ1-1; the D gene is possibly TRBD1 (5 bases). The CDR3 has 14 amino acids. Germline assignment: CDR1 SGHNT and CDR2 YYREEE (reference sequence). The germline V and J ends were trimmed by 4 bases and 3 bases, with 13 bases remaining between them. For the CDR3, the DNA is TGTGCCAGCAGCCCGGGACTGACAGACACTGAAGCTTTCTTT. Its protein product is CASSPGLTDTEAFF. The full variable domain, its missing parts supplied by reference TRBV5-4 and TRBJ1-1, is ETGVTQSPTHLIKTRGQQVTLRCSSQSGHNTVSWYQQALGQGPQFIFQYYREEENGRGNFPPRFSGLQFPNYSSELNVNALELDDSALYLCASSPGLTDTEAFFGQGTRLTVV.